Sequencing of this T cell receptor (beta chain) was carried out in a study of blood T cell repertoires in COVID-19. In the study overall: Specimens from acute and convalescent COVID-19 originated in the United States, Italy and Spain. From T cells, B-cell-depleted T cells, or PBMCs came the material, which was cDNA or gDNA.

This CDR3 region has 16 residues. Trimming at V came to 4 bases and at J to 3 bases, leaving 8 bases not matched to a gene. The germline gives CDR1 LNHNV, CDR2 YYDKDF (reference sequence). The repertoire was sequenced with immunoSEQ multiplex PCR; TCRdb's copy has only in-frame clones and lacks some. This table holds about 210,000 clones, roughly 94% found once. Material: peripheral blood. The chain links TRBV15 to TRBJ2-1; 8 nucleotides align to TRBD2. This clonotype was obtained from a man aged 25 to 45 with acute or convalescent COVID-19. The CDR3 DNA reads as TGTGCCACCAGCACGGGAGCGGGGGCCCTCTACAATGAGCAGTTCTTC. This translates into CATSTGAGALYNEQFF.